This T cell receptor (beta chain) originates from a study of blood T cells in healthy people across ages. Primed by a sample-barcoded 5' primer and a J-beta primer mix, a second PCR proceeded for about 7 to 11 cycles. Every cDNA molecule bore a tag from a template-switch adaptor containing 12 random nucleotides. TCRdb reprocessed the 5' RACE reads with MiXCR, giving one entry per CDR3 protein. The repertoire has roughly 720,000 distinct CDR3 sequences, roughly 50% of them found once; the top ten carry roughly two fifths. This clonotype was seen only once. The antigen is not known. Peripheral blood samples of 9 to 10 milliliters were drawn from each donor. Germline values: CDR1 LNHNV, CDR2 YYDKDF (reference sequence). The CDR3 totals 14 residues. V lost 5 bases to trimming and J lost 7 bases, with 18 bases between them. Study-wide results and caveats: Long-lived donors exceeded aged donors in naive CD4+ cells and diversity.

The sequence was obtained from a man at least 80 years old in good health. The V and J genes are TRBV15 and TRBJ2-7; perhaps D is TRBD1 or TRBD2 (5 bases each). What was sequenced was blood. The DNA for the CDR3 is TGTGCCACCAGCGAGGGGTTCTACTATAATGAGCAGTACTTC. Translated: CATSEGFYYNEQYF.